The 27 T cell receptor beta chains presented below share a single source sample, sequenced in a study of shared clonotypes between healthy human individuals (dated by TCRdb to the early 2020s). Receptor amplification or capture employed the immunoSEQ multiplex PCR assay. TCRdb holds this immuneACCESS table with in-frame rearrangements only. Some clones are missing; in checked studies, unresolved V genes explain under half, and the rest has no known cause. The sample contains roughly 490,000 clones, around three quarters of them found a single time. About an eighth of the sample belongs to the ten largest clones. Sequencing was done on a sample of PBMCs. Receptor source: a middle-aged woman in good health. Some clones in this sample may be carry-over from other donors' samples.

With respect to this clone: A much bigger clone sits one base away, suggesting this may be a read error. The chain joins TRBV7-9 to TRBJ1-3, with TRBD1 matching over 7 bases. The CDR3 extends over 14 amino acids. Germline values: CDR1 SEHNR, CDR2 FQNEAQ (reference sequence). The CDR3: CVSSRDSSGNTIYF. The DNA for the CDR3 is TGTGTCAGCAGCCGGGACAGTTCTGGAAACACCATATATTTT. The variable domain in full, completed from reference TRBV7-9 and TRBJ1-3, reads DTGVSQNPRHKITKRGQNVTFRCDPISEHNRLYWYRQTLGQGPEFLTYFQNEAQLEKSRLLSDRFSAERPKGSFSTLEIQRTEQGDSAMYLCVSSRDSSGNTIYFGEGSWLTVV.

V and J are TRBV27 and TRBJ2-3; possibly TRBD1 or TRBD2 for D (5 bases each). Trimming removed 6 bases at V and 1 base at J, with 14 bases between. The CDR3 length is 15 residues. CDR1 is MNHEY, CDR2 SMNVEV, per germline (reference sequence). CDR3 nucleotide sequence: TGTGCCAGCAGGCTTGGGACGGATCGCACAGATACGCAGTATTTT. It is translated as CASRLGTDRTDTQYF.

The V gene is TRBV7-8, the J gene TRBJ2-7, with 9 bases aligning to TRBD1. Trimming took 5 bases from V and 2 from J; bases not matched to a gene: 4. Germline CDR1 SGHVS, CDR2 FQNEAQ. The CDR3 extends over 14 amino acids. CDR3 nucleotides: TGTGCCAGCAGCGACAGGACAGGGGCCTACGAGCAGTACTTC. This encodes CASSDRTGAYEQYF.

This clone was picked up a small number of times. V usage is TRBV30 and J usage is TRBJ1-1; no reliable D call. The ends were cut back, 4 bases at V and 5 bases at J, with 17 bases in the middle. The CDR3 covers 14 residues. Germline V gene lookup returns CDR1 GTSNPN and CDR2 SVGIG (reference sequence). CDR3 in amino acids: CAWNAFDRGTEAFF. The CDR3 region has the DNA TGTGCCTGGAATGCATTCGATCGTGGGACTGAAGCTTTCTTT. Complete variable domain (other parts from reference TRBV30 and TRBJ1-1): SQTIHQWPATLVQPVGSPLSLECTVEGTSNPNLYWYRQAAGRGLQLLFYSVGIGQISSEVPQNLSASRPQDRQFILSSKKLLLSDSGFYLCAWNAFDRGTEAFFGQGTRLTVV.

The gene calls are TRBV19 and TRBJ1-1; no reliable D call. The V gene lost 6 bases and the J gene lost 3 bases, with 20 bases spanning the gap. In germline, CDR1 is LNHDA, CDR2 SQIVND (reference sequence). There are 16 residues in the CDR3. CDR3 residues: CASRLTGGTWDTEAFF. CDR3 coding DNA: TGTGCCAGTAGACTCACGGGCGGTACTTGGGACACTGAAGCTTTCTTT.

The V call is TRBV4-1, the J call TRBJ2-3; a weak D match, TRBD2 (6 bases). CDR1 and CDR2 (germline): MGHRA, YSYEKL. The length of the CDR3 is 15 residues. V shed 3 bases and J shed 4 bases, with 14 bases lying between them. CDR3 nucleotide sequence: TGCGCCAGCAGCCAGAATCCCGGGAGCCCAGATACGCAGTATTTT. Amino acids: CASSQNPGSPDTQYF.

The rearrangement joins TRBV9 to TRBJ2-3; 12 bases line up with TRBD2. V gave up 4 bases and J gave up 4 bases; unmatched junction bases: 4. The CDR3 runs to 15 residues. The germline gives CDR1 SGDLS, CDR2 YYNGEE. The CDR3: CASSILAGGPDTQYF. In DNA, the CDR3 is TGTGCCAGCAGCATACTAGCGGGAGGTCCAGATACGCAGTATTTT. Full variable domain (rest looked up from reference TRBV9 and TRBJ2-3): DSGVTQTPKHLITATGQRVTLRCSPRSGDLSVYWYQQSLDQGLQFLIQYYNGEERAKGNILERFSAQQFPDLHSELNLSSLELGDSALYFCASSILAGGPDTQYFGPGTRLTVL.

The chain joins TRBV18 to TRBJ2-3, with D possibly TRBD2 on 6 matching bases. Germline-derived CDR1 and CDR2 are KGHSH and LQKENI. Trimming took off 3 bases at V and 1 base at J, with 14 bases between the two ends. The CDR3 runs to 16 residues. This chain's CDR3 is CASSPNSGQRTDTQYF. CDR3 DNA: TGTGCCAGCTCACCGAATAGCGGCCAACGCACAGATACGCAGTATTTT.

On this clone: Other DNA sequences of this sample code for an identical CDR3. This chain links TRBV4-1 with TRBJ2-7, with D possibly TRBD1 on 6 matching bases. Germline V gives CDR1 MGHRA, CDR2 YSYEKL. CDR3 length: 14 residues. Trimming removed 1 base at V and 1 base at J, with 8 bases between. The CDR3 DNA reads TGCGCCAGCAGCCAAGTACAGGGATCCTACGAGCAGTACTTC. It is translated as CASSQVQGSYEQYF.

Concerning this clone: A much larger clone is a single base away; this may be a read error. Distinct nucleotide sequences in the sample also encode this CDR3. The rearrangement uses TRBV5-1 and TRBJ1-2; no clear D. Trimming pared 2 bases from V and 6 bases from J, leaving 11 bases between. CDR1 is SGHRS and CDR2 is YFSETQ in the germline V gene. The CDR3 covers 13 residues. Written as DNA, the CDR3 is TGCGCCAGCAGCTTAACGGCTGTTCATGGCTACACCTTC. Protein product: CASSLTAVHGYTF.

The J gene is TRBJ2-1, the V gene TRBV19; TRBD2 aligns across 13 bases. V lost 6 bases to trimming and J lost 4 bases; unmatched junction nucleotides: 6. The CDR3 runs 16 residues. CDR1 LNHDA and CDR2 SQIVND come from the germline V gene (reference sequence). CDR3 protein: CASRGRLAGGYNEQFF. CDR3 sequence (DNA): TGTGCCAGTAGGGGTAGACTAGCGGGAGGTTACAATGAGCAGTTCTTC.

The V call is TRBV6-5, the J call TRBJ2-5; 9 nucleotides align to TRBD1. This CDR3 spans 15 amino acids. V lost 0 bases and J lost 4; bases outside the gene matches: 3. CDR1 and CDR2 from the germline V gene are MNHEY and SVGAGI. The CDR3 sequence: CASSYSGTGLETQYF. CDR3 sequence (DNA): TGTGCCAGCAGTTACTCGGGGACAGGGCTAGAGACCCAGTACTTC.

This clone has a handful of counts. This chain uses TRBV7-6 with TRBJ2-5, with D hard to call. CDR3 length equals 11 residues. Trimming cost V 0 bases and J 5 bases, with 1 base left between them. Germline V CDR1 and CDR2: SGHVS, FNYEAQ. The CDR3 loop is CASSLAETQYF. The CDR3 bases are TGTGCCAGCAGCTTAGCGGAGACCCAGTACTTC.

The chain uses TRBV20-1 and TRBJ2-7; D is unclear. The germline V and J ends were trimmed by 2 bases and 2 bases, with 4 bases remaining between them. This CDR3 is built from 11 residues. Germline lookup yields CDR1 DFQATT and CDR2 SNEGSKA (reference sequence). Here the CDR3 reads CSARLTYEQYF. CDR3 nucleotide sequence: TGCAGTGCTAGACTTACCTACGAGCAGTACTTC.

This clone was counted a single time. The chain uses TRBV7-3 and TRBJ2-5; D is undetermined. Trimming took 5 bases from V and 5 from J, leaving 15 bases between them. The germline CDR1 and CDR2 sequences are SGHTA and FQGTGA. The CDR3 covers 14 residues. CDR3 sequence: CASSPSGPRETQYF. DNA of the CDR3: TGTGCCAGCAGCCCGAGTGGCCCCCGGGAGACCCAGTACTTC.

The chain joins TRBV10-1 to TRBJ2-2, with D hard to call. V lost 3 bases and J 4 bases, leaving 3 bases between the germline ends. Germline V gene data show CDR1 as WNHNN and CDR2 as SYGVQD (reference sequence). This CDR3 has 12 residues. In nucleotides, the CDR3 is TGCGCCAGCAGTGACCCCACCGGGGAGCTGTTTTTT. This sequence encodes CASSDPTGELFF.

This sequence joins TRBV10-3 and TRBJ2-1, with 7 bases identical to TRBD2. Trimming removed 8 bases from V and 6 bases from J; junction bases left unmatched: 13. Germline CDR1 and CDR2: ENHRY and SYGVKD. The CDR3 runs 15 residues. CDR3 protein: CAIGLRSTSFNEQFF. CDR3 DNA sequence: TGTGCCATCGGGCTGCGATCGACTAGCTTCAATGAGCAGTTCTTC.

The chain has TRBV6-6 and TRBJ2-1; TRBD2 aligns across 11 bases. Germline CDR1 is MNHNY and CDR2 is SVGAGI (reference sequence). Trimming removed 0 bases from V and 8 bases from J; junction bases left unmatched: 3. The CDR3 spans 15 residues. CDR3 residues: CASSYSSGRGDEQFF. The DNA of the CDR3 is TGTGCCAGCAGTTACTCTAGCGGGAGGGGGGATGAGCAGTTCTTC.

In its sample, this clone was seen a few times. The chain combines TRBV28 with TRBJ1-2; the D gene is possibly TRBD1 (6 bases). The CDR3 loop spans 16 amino acids. Trimming removed 7 bases at V and 3 bases at J, with 21 bases between. Germline lookup yields CDR1 MDHEN and CDR2 SYDVKM. Here the CDR3 reads CASNLRFGGAYYGYTF. In DNA form, the CDR3 reads TGTGCCAGCAATTTGCGGTTTGGGGGCGCGTACTATGGCTACACCTTC.

The chain carries TRBV11-2 and TRBJ2-1; TRBD2 aligns across 8 bases. The CDR3 has 14 residues. The germline gives CDR1 SGHAT, CDR2 FQNNGV. The junction had 5 bases not matched to a gene; V was cut back by 5 bases and J by 5 bases. Here the CDR3 reads CASSLAGMDNEQFF. CDR3 DNA sequence: TGTGCCAGCAGCCTAGCGGGTATGGACAATGAGCAGTTCTTC.

Notes on this clone: This specimen includes other DNA sequences encoding the same CDR3. The chain joins TRBV5-1 to TRBJ2-2, with D unresolved. Germline V gene sequence: CDR1 SGHRS, CDR2 YFSETQ. V gave up 0 bases and J gave up 0 bases, with 6 bases separating them. This CDR3 contains 15 residues. CDR3 sequence reads: CASSLDGPNTGELFF. The CDR3 DNA reads TGCGCCAGCAGCTTGGATGGGCCGAACACCGGGGAGCTGTTTTTT.

This clone was counted between two and nine times. The rearrangement joins TRBV10-3 to TRBJ2-2; D ambiguous. CDR3 length equals 14 residues. Trimming pared 6 bases from V and 0 bases from J, leaving 8 bases between. The germline V gene encodes CDR1 ENHRY and CDR2 SYGVKD. The CDR3 DNA is TGTGCCATCAGCCAGATCGCGAACACCGGGGAGCTGTTTTTT. Protein product: CAISQIANTGELFF.

The chain joins TRBV6-5 to TRBJ1-2, with 7 bases matching TRBD1. V lost 0 bases and J lost 6; bases outside the gene matches: 1. The CDR3 extends over 13 amino acids. Germline V CDR1 and CDR2: MNHEY, SVGAGI. CDR3 in DNA: TGTGCCAGCAGTTACTCCAGGGGGGATGGCTACACCTTC. This sequence encodes CASSYSRGDGYTF.

The chain is built from TRBV27 and TRBJ2-5; D may be TRBD1 or TRBD2 (5 bases each). V was clipped by 3 bases and J by 7 bases, with 15 bases between them. Germline V gives CDR1 MNHEY, CDR2 SMNVEV (reference sequence). The CDR3 is made up of 14 amino acids. This chain's CDR3 is CASSFGDRQGTQYF. As DNA, the CDR3 is TGTGCCAGCAGTTTCGGGGACCGCCAGGGGACCCAGTACTTC.

This clone was observed a single time. J is TRBJ1-5 and V is TRBV30; tentatively, D is TRBD1 (5 bases). Germline V CDR1 and CDR2: GTSNPN, SVGIG (reference sequence). The CDR3 spans 12 residues. V was cut by 0 bases and J by 9 bases, with 9 bases left in between. The CDR3 region is CAWSVPGGPQHF. The CDR3 DNA reads TGTGCCTGGAGTGTCCCCGGGGGGCCCCAGCATTTT. Together with reference TRBV30 and TRBJ1-5, the CDR3 gives the full variable domain: SQTIHQWPATLVQPVGSPLSLECTVEGTSNPNLYWYRQAAGRGLQLLFYSVGIGQISSEVPQNLSASRPQDRQFILSSKKLLLSDSGFYLCAWSVPGGPQHFGDGTRLSIL.

A word on this clone: Other DNA sequences from this sample encode an identical CDR3 as well. The rearrangement joins TRBV5-1 to TRBJ2-1, with 9 bases fitting TRBD1. This CDR3 has 16 residues. The trim removed 0 bases at V and 4 bases at J, leaving 5 bases unmatched. Germline V gene sequence: CDR1 SGHRS, CDR2 YFSETQ. CDR3 coding DNA: TGCGCCAGCAGCTTGGTTGGGACAGGGTTGTACAATGAGCAGTTCTTC. This gives the protein CASSLVGTGLYNEQFF.

A remark on this clone: Other DNA sequences in this sample translate to the same CDR3. This rearrangement joins TRBV11-2 to TRBJ1-3; 7 bases agree with TRBD1. The trim removed 5 bases at V and 4 bases at J, leaving 5 bases unmatched. CDR1 and CDR2 (germline): SGHAT, FQNNGV. The CDR3 consists of 14 residues. This chain's CDR3 is CASSPDRVGNTIYF. In DNA, the CDR3 is TGTGCCAGCAGCCCTGACAGGGTGGGAAACACCATATATTTT.